The 2 T cell receptor beta chains listed next were all sequenced from one sample in a study of regulatory T cells in long-lasting Graves disease. Time point in this sample: newly diagnosed GD, antithyroid drugs for less than 3 months. Extracted RNA from PBMCs served as the source of the TCR library. CDR3-region Arm-PCR and iRepertoire HTBI primers produced the TCR beta libraries. TCRdb recomputed calls from the multiplex PCR reads with MiXCR, one row per CDR3 protein. The sample records over 500,000 distinct CDR3 sequences, 16% being singletons. The same data also contributed to another study, on T cells in Graves' hyperthyroidism and ophthalmopathy.

Sequenced material: peripheral blood mononuclear cells (PBMCs), taken at new diagnosis, from a patient treated with antithyroid drugs. The receptors come from a woman aged 25-40 years with Graves disease.

The chain carries TRBV2 and TRBJ2-2; weak D call: TRBD1 (5 bases). The V end lost 6 bases, the J end lost 8 bases, and 16 bases lay between the germline ends. The CDR3 spans 14 residues. Germline V lookup: CDR1 SNHLY, CDR2 FYNNEI. CDR3 in DNA: TGTGCCAGCAGCTGGACATCTGGGGTGGGGGAGCTGTTTTTT. Translation gives CASSWTSGVGELFF.

This clonotype was recorded many times. The V gene is TRBV28, the J gene TRBJ2-3; 7 nucleotides agree with TRBD1. CDR3 length: 14 amino acids. Germline loops: CDR1 MDHEN, CDR2 SYDVKM. V gave up 7 bases and J gave up 2 bases; unmatched junction bases: 6. The CDR3 sequence is CASTEDRNTDTQYF. The DNA for the CDR3 is TGTGCCAGCACCGAGGACAGGAACACAGATACGCAGTATTTT.